A selection of T cell receptor beta chains follows, all from one sample in a study of blood T cell repertoires in COVID-19. Produced via immunoSEQ multiplex PCR; TCRdb's table is partial and in-frame only. Of 110,000 to 150,000 clones listed, 75% to 90% are singletons. Material for sequencing was PBMCs or T cells enriched from blood (not recorded which). All receptors derive from a man aged 55 to 69 who had recovered from COVID-19. The CDR3 runs from the conserved cysteine through the conserved F or W. D genes are given only for firm matches. Clone size is not always given. Where it is, it says once, few, many or a class for expanded clones.

v_call: TRBV18; j_call: TRBJ2-5; d_call: -; clone_size: -; cdr3_aa: CASSPPSGEETQYF; cdr3_nt: TGTGCCAGCTCACCACCGTCGGGGGAAGAGACCCAGTACTTC
v_call: TRBV28; j_call: TRBJ2-7; d_call: TRBD1; clone_size: -; cdr3_aa: CASSSGGTYEQYF; cdr3_nt: TGTGCCAGCAGTTCAGGGGGTACCTACGAGCAGTACTTC
v_call: TRBV25-1; j_call: TRBJ2-7; d_call: -; clone_size: few; cdr3_aa: CASSEEDEQYF; cdr3_nt: TGTGCCAGCAGTGAAGAGGACGAGCAGTACTTC
v_call: TRBV7-9; j_call: TRBJ2-3; d_call: TRBD2; clone_size: -; cdr3_aa: CASSPLAGGTDTQYF; cdr3_nt: TGTGCCAGCAGCCCGCTAGCGGGAGGCACAGATACGCAGTATTTT
v_call: TRBV5-5; j_call: TRBJ1-1; d_call: -; clone_size: -; cdr3_aa: CASSLLREGKTEAFF; cdr3_nt: TGTGCCAGCAGCTTGTTAAGGGAGGGGAAGACTGAAGCTTTCTTT
v_call: TRBV10-3; j_call: TRBJ2-3; d_call: -; clone_size: -; cdr3_aa: CAISARVGSNTDTQYF; cdr3_nt: TGTGCCATCAGTGCCCGGGTGGGGAGCAACACAGATACGCAGTATTTT
v_call: TRBV6-5; j_call: TRBJ1-4; d_call: -; clone_size: -; cdr3_aa: CAIRRPGVNEKLFF; cdr3_nt: TGTGCCATCCGACGCCCAGGCGTTAATGAAAAACTGTTTTTT
v_call: TRBV5-1; j_call: TRBJ2-3; d_call: -; clone_size: -; cdr3_aa: CASSSTDTQYF; cdr3_nt: TGCGCCAGCAGCTCGACAGATACGCAGTATTTT
v_call: TRBV27; j_call: TRBJ1-1; d_call: TRBD1; clone_size: -; cdr3_aa: CASSYRTGMGTEAFF; cdr3_nt: TGTGCCAGCAGTTATCGGACAGGGATGGGCACTGAAGCTTTCTTT
v_call: TRBV10-1; j_call: TRBJ2-1; d_call: TRBD2; clone_size: -; cdr3_aa: CASSEARTSKLGARRSYNEQFF; cdr3_nt: TGCGCCAGCAGCGAGGCCAGGACTAGCAAGTTAGGAGCTCGACGATCCTACAATGAGCAGTTCTTC
v_call: TRBV30; j_call: TRBJ2-2; d_call: -; clone_size: few; cdr3_aa: CAWSVLSKTNTGELFF; cdr3_nt: TGTGCCTGGAGTGTACTGTCCAAGACGAACACCGGGGAGCTGTTTTTT
v_call: TRBV7-9; j_call: TRBJ1-3; d_call: -; clone_size: -; cdr3_aa: CASSPTGSSGNTIYF; cdr3_nt: TGTGCCAGCAGTCCTACAGGGTCCTCTGGAAACACCATATATTTT
v_call: TRBV6-6; j_call: TRBJ2-7; d_call: TRBD2; clone_size: -; cdr3_aa: CASSYGGASGREQYF; cdr3_nt: TGTGCCAGCAGTTACGGTGGGGCTAGCGGGCGCGAGCAGTACTTC
v_call: TRBV10-3; j_call: TRBJ1-6; d_call: -; clone_size: -; cdr3_aa: CAITRDSNSPLHF; cdr3_nt: TGTGCCATCACCCGAGACAGCAATTCACCCCTCCACTTT
v_call: TRBV5-6; j_call: TRBJ1-4; d_call: TRBD1; clone_size: -; cdr3_aa: CASSTLGGTGAEKLFF; cdr3_nt: TGTGCCAGCAGCACCCTTGGGGGGACAGGGGCCGAAAAACTGTTTTTT
v_call: TRBV3-1/TRBV3-2; j_call: TRBJ2-3; d_call: TRBD2; clone_size: -; cdr3_aa: CASSQETSGSADTQYF; cdr3_nt: TGTGCCAGCAGCCAAGAAACTAGCGGGAGTGCAGATACGCAGTATTTT
v_call: TRBV28; j_call: TRBJ1-2; d_call: -; clone_size: -; cdr3_aa: CASSLYPPPGGYTF; cdr3_nt: TGTGCCAGCAGTTTATACCCCCCACCGGGTGGCTACACCTTC
v_call: TRBV28; j_call: TRBJ2-5; d_call: -; clone_size: -; cdr3_aa: CASSQGAGTIKETQYF; cdr3_nt: TGTGCCAGCAGTCAAGGGGCCGGGACAATCAAAGAGACCCAGTACTTC
v_call: TRBV2; j_call: TRBJ1-6; d_call: -; clone_size: -; cdr3_aa: CASVEQAAPQVLHF; cdr3_nt: TGTGCCAGCGTTGAACAGGCAGCCCCACAGGTCCTCCACTTT
v_call: TRBV10-2; j_call: TRBJ1-5; d_call: -; clone_size: -; cdr3_aa: CASSGASDQPQHF; cdr3_nt: TGCGCCAGCAGTGGTGCCAGTGATCAGCCCCAGCATTTT
v_call: TRBV9; j_call: TRBJ2-7; d_call: -; clone_size: -; cdr3_aa: CASSVGYRTPAYEQYF; cdr3_nt: TGTGCCAGCAGCGTAGGATATAGGACTCCCGCCTACGAGCAGTACTTC
v_call: TRBV11-2; j_call: TRBJ1-3; d_call: -; clone_size: -; cdr3_aa: CASSFTGQSSGNTIYF; cdr3_nt: TGTGCCAGCAGCTTTACGGGACAAAGCTCTGGAAACACCATATATTTT
v_call: TRBV2; j_call: TRBJ2-3; d_call: -; clone_size: -; cdr3_aa: CASSVTSRGTDTQYF; cdr3_nt: TGTGCCAGCAGTGTGACTAGTAGGGGCACAGATACGCAGTATTTT
v_call: TRBV4-2; j_call: TRBJ2-5; d_call: TRBD2; clone_size: -; cdr3_aa: CASSQEGTSGGRETQYF; cdr3_nt: TGTGCCAGCAGCCAAGAAGGGACTAGCGGGGGGAGGGAGACCCAGTACTTC
v_call: TRBV5-6; j_call: TRBJ1-5; d_call: -; clone_size: -; cdr3_aa: CASSWQGGQPQHF; cdr3_nt: TGTGCCAGCAGCTGGCAGGGTGGCCAGCCCCAGCATTTT
v_call: TRBV19; j_call: TRBJ1-1; d_call: TRBD1; clone_size: -; cdr3_aa: CASSITGGSTEAFF; cdr3_nt: TGTGCCAGTAGCATAACAGGGGGCTCCACTGAAGCTTTCTTT
v_call: TRBV2; j_call: TRBJ2-2; d_call: -; clone_size: -; cdr3_aa: CASSGLGAGELFF; cdr3_nt: TGTGCCAGCAGCGGGCTAGGGGCCGGGGAGCTGTTTTTT
v_call: TRBV6-5; j_call: TRBJ2-7; d_call: -; clone_size: once; cdr3_aa: CATRPGLSSYEQYF; cdr3_nt: TGTGCCACCCGACCGGGACTCAGCTCCTACGAGCAGTACTTC
v_call: TRBV21-1; j_call: TRBJ1-2; d_call: -; clone_size: -; cdr3_aa: CASSTTKGGGANGYTF; cdr3_nt: TGTGCCAGCAGTACTACTAAAGGAGGGGGCGCAAATGGCTACACCTTC
v_call: TRBV7-8; j_call: TRBJ1-3; d_call: -; clone_size: -; cdr3_aa: CASSLAPGQFGNTIYF; cdr3_nt: TGTGCCAGCAGCTTAGCGCCAGGTCAATTCGGAAACACCATATATTTT
v_call: TRBV2; j_call: TRBJ2-7; d_call: TRBD1; clone_size: -; cdr3_aa: CASSVPGQRFEQYF; cdr3_nt: TGTGCCAGCAGTGTCCCGGGACAGCGGTTTGAGCAGTACTTC
v_call: TRBV5-1; j_call: TRBJ1-1; d_call: -; clone_size: once; cdr3_aa: CASSLQGRNTEAFF; cdr3_nt: TGCGCCAGCAGCTTGCAGGGGAGGAACACTGAAGCTTTCTTT
v_call: TRBV19; j_call: TRBJ2-5; d_call: TRBD2; clone_size: -; cdr3_aa: CASSPSSGGGETQYF; cdr3_nt: TGTGCCAGTAGTCCATCTAGCGGAGGAGGCGAGACCCAGTACTTC
v_call: TRBV14; j_call: TRBJ1-6; d_call: -; clone_size: -; cdr3_aa: CASSAGREYSPLHF; cdr3_nt: TGTGCCAGCAGCGCCGGGAGGGAATATTCACCCCTCCACTTT
v_call: TRBV11-2; j_call: TRBJ2-7; d_call: -; clone_size: -; cdr3_aa: CASSLRPKESYEQYF; cdr3_nt: TGTGCCAGCAGCTTGAGGCCCAAAGAGTCCTACGAGCAGTACTTC
v_call: TRBV6-5; j_call: TRBJ2-2; d_call: -; clone_size: -; cdr3_aa: CASSYGRGIAGELFF; cdr3_nt: TGTGCCAGCAGTTACGGGCGGGGTATTGCCGGGGAGCTGTTTTTT
v_call: TRBV3-1/TRBV3-2; j_call: TRBJ1-5; d_call: -; clone_size: -; cdr3_aa: CASSQGTEGNQPQHF; cdr3_nt: TGTGCCAGCAGCCAAGGTACCGAGGGAAATCAGCCCCAGCATTTT
v_call: TRBV3-1/TRBV3-2; j_call: TRBJ1-4; d_call: -; clone_size: -; cdr3_aa: CASGSGFNEKLFF; cdr3_nt: TGTGCCAGCGGCAGCGGATTTAATGAAAAACTGTTTTTT
v_call: TRBV28; j_call: TRBJ1-2; d_call: TRBD1; clone_size: -; cdr3_aa: CASLPSRGRSHGYTF; cdr3_nt: TGTGCCAGCCTCCCTAGCAGGGGGCGCTCCCATGGCTACACCTTC